This TCR beta chain came from a study of blood T cell repertoires in COVID-19. Measured with immunoSEQ multiplex PCR; TCRdb has only the in-frame clones, and not every one. The sample carries about 240,000 clones, around nine tenths recorded once. Per germline, CDR1 LNHDA and CDR2 SQIVND (reference sequence). The CDR3 has 16 amino acids. J lost 2 bases, V lost 2 bases, and 6 bases had no gene match. Assignments of participants to cohorts depended upon their own reported clinical history. Two consecutive negative NP/OP PCR tests, clearance, or resolved symptoms defined Cohort 3 recovery. The sample was PBMCs or T cells enriched from blood (not recorded which). The V and J genes are TRBV19 and TRBJ1-5; 7 bases map to TRBD1. The clonotype comes from a man in his forties who had recovered from COVID-19. In nucleotides, the CDR3 is TGTGCCAGTAGTATAACAGGGGCGGACGGCAATCAGCCCCAGCATTTT. As protein: CASSITGADGNQPQHF.